These 5 T cell receptor beta chains came from one sample sequenced in a study of a mutant IDH1 vaccine in newly diagnosed glioma. Noted time point: baseline, week 1 (first vaccination visit). Regarding treatment: pre-vaccination baseline after standard-of-care therapy. Some clones are missing from TCRdb's copy, which holds only in-frame ones; the method was immunoSEQ multiplex PCR. The sample carries approximately 92,000 clones, roughly 77% recorded once. Material: PBMCs, obtained from a glioma patient treated with radiotherapy, temozolomide or both. These receptors were collected from a man aged 40-49 years with glioma.

The V call is TRBV10-2, the J call TRBJ2-3; D may be TRBD2 (6 bases). CDR1 is WSHSY and CDR2 is SAAADI in the germline V gene. Deletions cut 0 bases from V and 14 bases from J, with 15 bases between. This CDR3 has 13 amino acids. The CDR3 DNA reads as TGCGCCAGCAGTGAGTCGGGGAGGCGGGGACTGTATTTT. It specifies CASSESGRRGLYF.

V usage is TRBV7-9 and J usage is TRBJ1-2; TRBD1 matches 7 bases. The CDR3 has 13 residues. Germline CDR1 reads SEHNR; CDR2 reads FQNEAQ (reference sequence). Unmatched junction bases numbered 3, after V lost 2 bases and J lost 6 bases. In nucleotides, the CDR3 is TGTGCCAGCAGCTTATTTCAGGGGGATGGCTACACCTTC. Its protein is CASSLFQGDGYTF.

To note about this clone: One end of the junction does not line up with germline, which may come from a read error. This chain uses TRBV5-3 with TRBJ1-4; D remains unclear. TRBV5-3 has ORF status, its function being uncertain. The CDR3 contains 14 residues. CDR3 bases: TGTGCCAGCAGCTTGCCGGGAATGGGGGAAAAACTGTTTTTT. It yields the protein CASSLPGMGEKLFF.

The J gene is TRBJ1-2, the V gene TRBV7-9, with unresolved D. The CDR3 runs to 14 residues. Germline values: CDR1 SEHNR, CDR2 FQNEAQ (reference sequence). V was pared by 1 base and J by 4 bases, with 10 bases between. The CDR3 region has the DNA TGTGCCAGCAGCTTAGTCTCTTTAACCTATGGCTACACCTTC. This gives the protein CASSLVSLTYGYTF.

The chain employs TRBV4-1 and TRBJ1-2; D call uncertain. In germline, CDR1 is MGHRA, CDR2 YSYEKL. The CDR3 length is 14 residues. V was shortened by 1 base and J by 6 bases, with 12 bases between the two germline ends. This CDR3 is CASSQALGGHGYTF. In DNA form, the CDR3 reads TGCGCCAGCAGCCAAGCTTTAGGAGGGCATGGCTACACCTTC.